This entry is about one T cell receptor beta chain. Sequencing was performed with immunoSEQ multiplex PCR; in TCRdb, only in-frame clones are kept and a portion is missing. The table has 30,000 or so clones, about 84% seen once. This sample stems from a study of OX40 agonist ivuxolimab in advanced cancers. Study at large: Patients were dosed intravenously with ivuxolimab at 0.01 to 10 mg/kg every 2 weeks.

Trimming left V 1 base short and J 3 bases short, with 13 bases between. Germline CDR1 is GTSNPN and CDR2 is SVGIG (reference sequence). The CDR3 contains 14 residues. Material: CD4+ or CD8+ T cells sorted from blood, obtained in a trial of the OX40 agonist ivuxolimab. The chain couples TRBV30 to TRBJ2-7; maybe TRBD1 (6 bases). This receptor was taken from an adult with an advanced solid tumor such as melanoma, head and neck, liver or kidney cancer. The CDR3: CAWSETARGYEQYF. The CDR3 DNA follows: TGTGCCTGGAGTGAGACGGCCAGGGGCTACGAGCAGTACTTC.